The 3 T cell receptor beta chains given below trace back to one sample, sequenced in a study of tumor-infiltrating T cells and Merkel cell polyomavirus. On the study more broadly: The T cells studied were CD8+ and recognized the Merkel cell polyomavirus KLL epitope.

Only in-frame clones appear in the TCRdb table, and some are missing; sequencing was by immunoSEQ multiplex PCR. The table gives under 500 clones; the top ten clones make up 16% of it. Every patient's tumor was robustly positive for Merkel cell polyomavirus Large T antigen on immunohistochemistry. Sequenced: tumor tissue. All receptors derive from a woman in her fifties or sixties with Merkel cell carcinoma.

Measured by frequency, this clone is medium-sized. The CDR3 is cut off 3 residues early in the read; its end comes from the germline J gene. This chain links TRBV19 with TRBJ2-2; D is unresolved. V shed 0 bases and J shed 1 base, with 9 bases lying between them. Germline CDR1 reads LNHDA; CDR2 reads SQIVND (reference sequence). CDR3 size: 16 residues. The CDR3 reads CASSIDNSLNTGELFF. Partial CDR3 DNA: TGTGCCAGTAGTATAGATAACAGCCTGAACACCGGGGAG.

Concerning this clone itself: The read ends 3 residues shy of where the CDR3 ends; the end is completed using the germline J gene. The chain carries TRBV28 and TRBJ2-1, with TRBD2 matching over 8 bases. V dropped 4 bases and J dropped 2; count of bases not matched to a gene: 7. Germline loops: CDR1 MDHEN, CDR2 SYDVKM. CDR3 length: 16 residues. The CDR3 DNA, read in part, is TGTGCCAGCAGTTCCCCAGCGGGGGTGACCTACAATGAG. It yields the protein CASSSPAGVTYNE. The full CDR3 protein is CASSSPAGVTYNEQFF.

According to its frequency, this clone is medium-sized (0.01 to 0.1%). The read gets to within 3 residues of the CDR3 end, and the germline J gene fills in the rest. The rearrangement uses TRBV19 and TRBJ1-6; 8 bases fit TRBD1. This CDR3 has 13 amino acids. V was pared by 6 bases and J by 9 bases, with 4 bases of the junction left unmatched. Germline assignment: CDR1 LNHDA and CDR2 SQIVND (reference sequence). CDR3 bases read: TGTGCCAGTAGAAGTACAGGGGGTTCACCC. It codes for CASRSTGGSP. Given in full, the CDR3 is CASRSTGGSPLHF.